The subject of this entry is one T cell receptor beta chain. Its antigen is still unknown. V was pared by 2 bases and J by 4 bases, with 9 bases between. The CDR3 spans 14 residues. CDR1 and CDR2 from the germline V gene are SGDLS and YYNGEE. Profiled with immunoSEQ multiplex PCR; TCRdb holds only in-frame clones, not every one. The top ten hold 1.6% of the sample, which has about 180,000 clones, around 94% seen once. This entry is derived from a study of T cell responses to AZD1222 COVID-19 vaccine. Pooling of second doses given at about 4 or about 12 weeks was done. General study points: Epitopes outside B.1.351 and B.1.1.7 mutated regions reportedly drew nearly half of spike TCRs. White British ancestry dominated among donors, who included more females, and clonal diversity was possibly underestimated.

V gene TRBV9 combines with J gene TRBJ1-4; D ambiguous. This specimen consisted of peripheral blood, obtained 28 days after the second AZD1222 dose. The TCR was taken from an adult who received the AZD1222 COVID-19 vaccine. The DNA of the CDR3 is TGTGCCAGCAGCGTGAGCTATCTTAATGAAAAACTGTTTTTT. Translated: CASSVSYLNEKLFF.